These T cell receptor beta chains were read from a single sample in a study of spatial heterogeneity in lung cancer. Each CDR3 protein is one row after TCRdb ran MiXCR on the 5' RACE reads. There are more than 10,000 distinct CDR3 sequences in the sample; 10% to 15% occur only once, and roughly 14% lies in the top ten. The sequences come from lung tumor tissue, collected at surgery. The receptors come from a female donor with early-stage non-small cell lung cancer. CDR3s include the opening cysteine and the closing phenylalanine or tryptophan. The D gene is left open where the match is weak.

v_gene	j_gene	len	d_gene	CDR3aa
TRBV9	TRBJ2-3	16	TRBD2	CASSSSGGHWSDTQYF
TRBV7-2	TRBJ1-4	14	NA	CASSLGQADEKLFF
TRBV7-2	TRBJ2-3	16	NA	CASSLGQRTSTDTQYF
TRBV6-5	TRBJ2-7	14	TRBD1	CASSYSSHRGEQYF
TRBV6-5	TRBJ2-7	13	NA	CASRGGRAYEQYF
TRBV5-5	TRBJ1-4	14	NA	CASSLNGGNEKLFF
TRBV28	TRBJ2-5	16	NA	CASSSPPAGPNRAQYF
TRBV28	TRBJ1-6	14	TRBD1	CASSPGQGKTPLHF
TRBV11-2	TRBJ2-5	13	NA	CASSLTGPETQYF
TRBV12-3/TRBV12-4	TRBJ1-2	11	NA	CASSELGGYTF
TRBV6-5	TRBJ1-6	15	NA	CASRRPGVRGSPLHF
TRBV6-5	TRBJ1-2	16	NA	CASTNWAGGNLYGYTF
TRBV5-1	TRBJ2-7	13	TRBD1	CASTGTGLSEQYF
TRBV2	TRBJ2-1	18	NA	CASRREMGTVWGYNEQFF
TRBV7-2	TRBJ1-5	15	TRBD1	CASSLDGQGNQPQHF
TRBV12-3/TRBV12-4	TRBJ1-5	14	TRBD1	CASSRTGGNQPQHF
TRBV5-4	TRBJ2-1	15	NA	CASSLASRAVNEQFF
TRBV28	TRBJ1-5	16	TRBD1	CASSTTGTGLGQPQHF
TRBV5-4	TRBJ2-3	14	NA	CASSLQGSPDTQYF
TRBV13	TRBJ2-2	18	NA	CASSLGGVAATNTGELFF
TRBV6-5	TRBJ1-5	18	NA	CASSYSVPGSDSNQPQHF
TRBV6-5	TRBJ1-1	13	NA	CASCKQGSTEAFF
TRBV29-1	TRBJ1-1	12	TRBD1	CSAPGQLTEAFF
TRBV9	TRBJ2-3	13	NA	CASSSSGQDTQYF
TRBV9	TRBJ1-2	15	TRBD1	CASSARTGANYGYTF
TRBV7-2	TRBJ2-2	16	TRBD2	CASSLGTSIRAGELFF
TRBV2	TRBJ2-7	13	TRBD2	CASFRGAGVEQYF
TRBV7-7	TRBJ1-1	13	NA	CASSLTVNTEAFF
TRBV7-8	TRBJ2-3	15	TRBD2	CASSQLAGSTDTQYF
TRBV20-1	TRBJ1-5	14	TRBD1	CSAREAGGDQPQHF
TRBV5-1	TRBJ1-4	16	NA	CASSLDVRATNEKLFF
TRBV10-2	TRBJ1-4	12	NA	CASSRSNEKLFF
TRBV19	TRBJ2-2	12	NA	CASSIRAGELFF
TRBV20-1	TRBJ2-7	12	NA	CSATGGDYEQYF
TRBV27	TRBJ1-6	13	NA	CASSSGHNSPLHF
TRBV29-1	TRBJ2-7	15	TRBD2	CSVLGLAGVRYEQYF
TRBV3-2	TRBJ1-1	12	NA	CASEFLKVGAFF
TRBV11-2	TRBJ2-2	14	NA	CASSPREGPGELFF
TRBV12-3/TRBV12-4	TRBJ2-5	13	NA	CASSKGGRETQYF
TRBV28	TRBJ1-4	14	TRBD1	CASSSTGVGEKLFF
TRBV20-1	TRBJ2-2	14	NA	CSAWTAPNTGELFF
TRBV7-3	TRBJ2-2	13	NA	CASSLSHTGELFF
TRBV6-2/TRBV6-3	TRBJ2-7	15	TRBD1	CASRRQGVIAYEQYF
TRBV15	TRBJ2-7	14	NA	CATSRDESLYEQYF
TRBV29-1	TRBJ1-5	16	NA	CSVIISGSYSNQPQHF
TRBV5-6	TRBJ1-2	14	NA	CASSLPGAPDGYTF
TRBV12-3/TRBV12-4	TRBJ1-5	11	NA	CASSFGQPQHF
TRBV21-1	TRBJ2-2	20	NA	CASSRTPGQVLSPNTGELFF
TRBV6-5	TRBJ2-3	18	TRBD1	CASRGPTLDRSSTDTQYF
TRBV28	TRBJ1-5	12	NA	CASRSSNQPQHF
TRBV27	TRBJ1-2	13	NA	CASSSTGATGYTF
TRBV6-1	TRBJ1-5	15	NA	CASSEFGQMNQPQHF
TRBV6-5	TRBJ2-7	15	TRBD1	CASSYQTGVLYEQYF
TRBV7-9	TRBJ2-1	15	TRBD2	CASSLGRTSVNEQFF
TRBV15	TRBJ2-1	12	NA	CATSRDRNEQFF